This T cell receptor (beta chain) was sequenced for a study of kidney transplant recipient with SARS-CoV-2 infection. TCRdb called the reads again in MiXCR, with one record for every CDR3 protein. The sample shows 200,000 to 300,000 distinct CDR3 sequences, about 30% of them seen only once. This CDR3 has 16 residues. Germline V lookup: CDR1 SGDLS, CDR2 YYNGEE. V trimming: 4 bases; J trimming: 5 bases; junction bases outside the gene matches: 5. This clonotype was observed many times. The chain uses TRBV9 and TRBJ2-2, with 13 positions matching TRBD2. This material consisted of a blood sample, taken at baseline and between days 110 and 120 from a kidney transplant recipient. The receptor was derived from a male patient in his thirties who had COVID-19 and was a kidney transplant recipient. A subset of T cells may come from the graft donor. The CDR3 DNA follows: TGTGCCAGCAGCCCCCGGGGACTAGCGGGGACCGGGGAGCTGTTTTTT. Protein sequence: CASSPRGLAGTGELFF.